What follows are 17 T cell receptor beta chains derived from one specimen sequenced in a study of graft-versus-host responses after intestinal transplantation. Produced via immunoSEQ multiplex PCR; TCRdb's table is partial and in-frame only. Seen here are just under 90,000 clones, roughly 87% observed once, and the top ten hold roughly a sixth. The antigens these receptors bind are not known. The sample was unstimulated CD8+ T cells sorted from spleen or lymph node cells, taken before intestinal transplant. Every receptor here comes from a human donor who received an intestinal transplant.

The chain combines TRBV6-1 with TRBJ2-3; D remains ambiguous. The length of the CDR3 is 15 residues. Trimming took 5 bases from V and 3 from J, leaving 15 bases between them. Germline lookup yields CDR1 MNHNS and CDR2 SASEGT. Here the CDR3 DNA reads TGTGCCAGCAGTCGACCCGCCAGAAGTACAGATACGCAGTATTTT. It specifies CASSRPARSTDTQYF.

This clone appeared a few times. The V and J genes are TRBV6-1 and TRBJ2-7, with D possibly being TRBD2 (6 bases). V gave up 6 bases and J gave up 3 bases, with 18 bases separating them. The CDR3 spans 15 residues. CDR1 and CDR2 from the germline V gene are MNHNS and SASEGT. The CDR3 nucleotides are TGTGCCAGCAGCGGGCGCGATGCGGGGCTCTACGAGCAGTACTTC. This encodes CASSGRDAGLYEQYF.

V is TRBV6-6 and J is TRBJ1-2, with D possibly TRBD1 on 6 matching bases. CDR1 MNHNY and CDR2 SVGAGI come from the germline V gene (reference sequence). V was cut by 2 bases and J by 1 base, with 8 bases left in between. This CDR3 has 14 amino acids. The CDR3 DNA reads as TGTGCCAGCAGTTACAGGACAGATAACTATGGCTACACCTTC. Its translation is CASSYRTDNYGYTF.

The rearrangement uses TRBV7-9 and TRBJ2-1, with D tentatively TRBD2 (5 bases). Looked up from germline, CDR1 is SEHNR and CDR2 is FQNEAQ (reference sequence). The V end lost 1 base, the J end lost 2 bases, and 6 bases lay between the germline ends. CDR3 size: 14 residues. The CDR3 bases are TGTGCCAGCAGCTTAGAGGGAGCCTACAATGAGCAGTTCTTC. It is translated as CASSLEGAYNEQFF.

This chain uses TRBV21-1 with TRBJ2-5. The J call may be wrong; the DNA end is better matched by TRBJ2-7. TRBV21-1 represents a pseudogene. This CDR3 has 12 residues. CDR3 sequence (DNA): TGTGCCAGCAGCTGGGGGGCCTACGAGCAGTACTTC. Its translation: CASSWGAYEQYF.

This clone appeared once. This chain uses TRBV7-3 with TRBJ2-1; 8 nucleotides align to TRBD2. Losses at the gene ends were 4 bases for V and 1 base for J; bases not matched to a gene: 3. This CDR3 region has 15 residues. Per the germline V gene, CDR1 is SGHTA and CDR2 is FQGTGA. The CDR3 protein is CASSYGLASYNEQFF. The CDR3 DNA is TGTGCCAGCAGCTACGGACTAGCTTCCTACAATGAGCAGTTCTTC.

The CDR3 DNA is TGTGCCAGCAGCTGGCTGAGGACGCAGTATTTT. Its protein is CASSWLRTQYF. The chain combines TRBV5-5 with TRBJ2-3, with D hard to call. The CDR3 length is 11 residues. With 3 bases removed from V and 9 bases from J, the gap between germline ends came to 8 bases. Germline V lookup: CDR1 SGHKS, CDR2 YYEKEE (reference sequence). The complete variable domain, with remaining parts taken from reference TRBV5-5 and TRBJ2-3, reads DAGVTQSPTHLIKTRGQQVTLRCSPISGHKSVSWYQQVLGQGPQFIFQYYEKEERGRGNFPDRFSARQFPNYSSELNVNALLLGDSALYLCASSWLRTQYFGPGTRLTVL.

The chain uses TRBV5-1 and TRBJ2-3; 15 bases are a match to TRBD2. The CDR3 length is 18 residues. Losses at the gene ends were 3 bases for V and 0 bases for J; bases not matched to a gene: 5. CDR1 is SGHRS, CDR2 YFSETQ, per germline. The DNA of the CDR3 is TGCGCCAGCAGCTGGACTAGCGGGAGGGCCGAGAGCACAGATACGCAGTATTTT. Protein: CASSWTSGRAESTDTQYF.

CDR3 residues: CASSPGLAGGGNTGELFF. The DNA of the CDR3 is TGTGCCAGCAGCCCGGGACTAGCGGGAGGAGGAAACACCGGGGAGCTGTTTTTT. This chain uses TRBV5-4 with TRBJ2-2, with 15 bases fitting TRBD2. Trimming at V came to 4 bases and at J to 2 bases, leaving 6 bases not matched to a gene. The length of the CDR3 is 18 residues. The germline V gene encodes CDR1 SGHNT and CDR2 YYREEE (reference sequence).

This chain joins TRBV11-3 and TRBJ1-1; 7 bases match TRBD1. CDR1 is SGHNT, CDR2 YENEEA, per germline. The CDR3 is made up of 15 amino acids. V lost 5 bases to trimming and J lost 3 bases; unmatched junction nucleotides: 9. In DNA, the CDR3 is TGTGCCAGCAGCCCACTAGGGGGCGAGGACACTGAAGCTTTCTTT. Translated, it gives CASSPLGGEDTEAFF.

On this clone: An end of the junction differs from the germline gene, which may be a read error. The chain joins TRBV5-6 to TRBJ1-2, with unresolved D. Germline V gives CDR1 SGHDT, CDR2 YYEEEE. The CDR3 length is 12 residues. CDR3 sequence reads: CASSSSPVTTEF. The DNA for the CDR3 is TGTGCCAGCAGCTCTTCCCCTGTCACGACGGAATTC.

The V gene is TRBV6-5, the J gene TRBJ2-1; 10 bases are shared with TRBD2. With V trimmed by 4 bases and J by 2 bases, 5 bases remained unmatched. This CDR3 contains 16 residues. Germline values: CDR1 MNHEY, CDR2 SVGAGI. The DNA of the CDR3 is TGTGCCAGCAGTTTAATAGCGGGGGGTACCTACAATGAGCAGTTCTTC. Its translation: CASSLIAGGTYNEQFF.

This chain's CDR3 is CASSQGGYTEAFF. In nucleotides, the CDR3 is TGTGCCAGCAGCCAGGGGGGATACACTGAAGCTTTCTTT. The rearrangement links TRBV4-2 to TRBJ1-1, with D possibly being TRBD1 (5 bases). The CDR3 covers 13 residues. With 3 bases removed from V and 3 bases from J, the gap between germline ends came to 8 bases. The germline CDR1 and CDR2 sequences are LGHNA and YNFKEQ.

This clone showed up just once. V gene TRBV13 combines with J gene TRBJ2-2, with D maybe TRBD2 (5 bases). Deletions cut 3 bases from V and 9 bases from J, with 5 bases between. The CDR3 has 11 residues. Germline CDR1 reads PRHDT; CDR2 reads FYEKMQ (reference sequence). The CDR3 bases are TGTGCCAGCAGCTTCGGGAGGGAGCTGTTTTTT. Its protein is CASSFGRELFF.

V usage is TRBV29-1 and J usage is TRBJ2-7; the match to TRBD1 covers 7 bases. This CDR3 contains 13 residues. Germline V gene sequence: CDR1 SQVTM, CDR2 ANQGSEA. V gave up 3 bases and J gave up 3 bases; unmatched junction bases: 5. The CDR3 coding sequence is TGCAGCGTTGAGTCAGGGGGTCTCTACGAGCAGTACTTC. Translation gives CSVESGGLYEQYF.

CDR3 DNA sequence: TGTGCCATCAGTGATCAGGGGGGTTTGGACATTCAGTACTTC. This encodes CAISDQGGLDIQYF. The chain uses TRBV10-3 and TRBJ2-4, with D perhaps TRBD1 (7 bases). V lost 3 bases to trimming and J lost 8 bases, with 14 bases between them. CDR3 length: 14 amino acids. Germline V gene sequence: CDR1 ENHRY, CDR2 SYGVKD.

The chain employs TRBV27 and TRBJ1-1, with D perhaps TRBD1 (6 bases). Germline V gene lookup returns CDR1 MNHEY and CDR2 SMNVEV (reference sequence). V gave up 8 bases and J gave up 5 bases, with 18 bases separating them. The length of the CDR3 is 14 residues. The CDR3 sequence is CASSWGADITEAFF. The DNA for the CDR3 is TGTGCCAGCTCCTGGGGGGCCGACATTACTGAAGCTTTCTTT.